The present entry profiles one TCR beta chain with its context. Its antigen is not identified. Repertoires were generated with immunoSEQ multiplex PCR, while TCRdb's copy carries only in-frame clones and drops some. This table has over a million clones, roughly 96% appearing once. The record originates from a study of shared clonotypes between healthy human individuals. In the study overall: Contributing individuals were a couple of females and a few males aged 18 to 49.

Every donor was a Caucasian adult from Nashville, Tennessee. General study findings and limits: Incompleteness in sorted-subset sequencing, despite large depth, was shown by rarefaction. Represented diversity, genetic and exposure-history alike, was limited by few donors.

The sequenced material came from naive CD4+ T cells sorted from blood. Documented subset: CD45RA+ positively selected. This clonotype was obtained from a man younger than 40 in good health.

CDR3 bases: TGCGCCAGCAGCCAAGGCGGTCGATACAACATTCAGTACTTC. Its translation is CASSQGGRYNIQYF. The J gene is TRBJ2-4, the V gene TRBV4-3, with D uncertain. This CDR3 region has 14 residues. Between the trimmed V and J ends, which lost 1 base and 7 bases, there was a span of 11 bases. Germline loops: CDR1 LGHNA, CDR2 YSLEER.